The rows below give T cell receptor beta chains drawn from one sample of a study of blood T cell repertoires in COVID-19. Using immunoSEQ multiplex PCR, the repertoire was profiled, and TCRdb retains in-frame clones only, with some absent. The sample gives more than 85,000 clones, around 90% of which show up once; about 3.4% is in the top ten. The sequenced sample consisted of peripheral blood. These receptor sequences come from a woman in her 70s with acute or convalescent COVID-19. Each CDR3 is given with its conserved first and last residue. D genes are given only for firm matches. Clone size is given for some rows only: seen once, a few or many times, or a class if the clone is expanded.

clone size	V gene	J gene	D gene	CDR3 DNA	CDR3 protein
-	TRBV7-2	TRBJ1-1	TRBD1	TGTGCCAGCAGCCCGGACAGGGTGAACACTGAAGCTTTCTTT	CASSPDRVNTEAFF
many	TRBV10-2	TRBJ2-3	TRBD2	TGCGCCAGCAGTGGGGGGACTAGCGGGGATACGCAGTATTTT	CASSGGTSGDTQYF
-	TRBV5-1	TRBJ1-2	TRBD1	TGCGCCAGCAACCGGGACAGGCAGGACTATGGCTACACCTTC	CASNRDRQDYGYTF
-	TRBV20-1	TRBJ2-3	TRBD1	TGCAGTGCTAGTCGACAGGGTAGAACAGATACGCAGTATTTT	CSASRQGRTDTQYF
-	TRBV5-5	TRBJ2-2	-	TGTGCCAGCAGACCCGGGGGAGGGGGTTTAACCGGGGAGCTGTTTTTT	CASRPGGGGLTGELFF
-	TRBV7-8	TRBJ1-5	-	TGTGCCAGCAGCTCCAGGGCGGCCAATCAGCCCCAGCATTTT	CASSSRAANQPQHF
once	TRBV19	TRBJ2-2	-	TGTGCCAGTAGGGCTCGGACCGGGAGCCTGGTAGCCGGGGAGCTGTTTTTT	CASRARTGSLVAGELFF
-	TRBV19	TRBJ1-1	TRBD1	TGTGCCAGTAGTGCGGGACAGGGGGCTTCATTGTACACTGAAGCTTTCTTT	CASSAGQGASLYTEAFF
-	TRBV3-1/TRBV3-2	TRBJ2-5	-	TGTGCCAGCAGCCAATTGAAGGCGGGCCGACAAGAGACCCAGTACTTC	CASSQLKAGRQETQYF
-	TRBV5-1	TRBJ1-6	TRBD1	TGCGCCAGCAGTTTAGAGACAGGGGAAAATTCACCCCTCCACTTT	CASSLETGENSPLHF
-	TRBV7-9	TRBJ1-2	-	TGTGCCAGCAGCCCGGACAGTTTGCCTTATGGCTACACCTTC	CASSPDSLPYGYTF
once	TRBV25-1	TRBJ1-4	TRBD1	TGTGCCAGCAGTGAACCACAGGGGGCTCCAACTAATGAAAAACTGTTTTTT	CASSEPQGAPTNEKLFF
-	TRBV29-1	TRBJ2-7	-	TGCAGCGTTCTGTTCTCCAGCTCCTACGAGCAGTACTTC	CSVLFSSSYEQYF
-	TRBV6-5	TRBJ1-3	-	TGTGCCAGCAGTTACTCTCGGGGCTCTGGAAACACCATATATTTT	CASSYSRGSGNTIYF
-	TRBV28	TRBJ2-1	-	TGTGCCAGCCAGAAAGGAGGAGAGCAGTTCTTC	CASQKGGEQFF
once	TRBV12-3/TRBV12-4	TRBJ1-5	TRBD1	TGTGCCAGCACGGGACAGCACAATCAGCCCCAGCATTTT	CASTGQHNQPQHF
-	TRBV7-6	TRBJ1-1	-	TGTGCCAGCAGCCCCCCGCAGGGATCCACTGAAGCTTTCTTT	CASSPPQGSTEAFF
-	TRBV21-1	TRBJ2-1	-	TGTGCCAGCAGCAAACTAGCGGACTATGAGCAGTTCTTC	CASSKLADYEQFF
-	TRBV6-2/TRBV6-3	TRBJ2-1	-	TGTGCCAGCAGTTACGGGCCTCGGAATGAGCAGTTCTTC	CASSYGPRNEQFF
-	TRBV18	TRBJ1-1	-	TGTGCCAGCTCGCGACGGGACACCCTCCGGCACACTGAAGCTTTCTTT	CASSRRDTLRHTEAFF
-	TRBV24-1	TRBJ2-1	TRBD2	TGTGCCACCAGTGAGTCCGGGACTAGCGGGGGGGCCTACAATGAGCAGTTCTTC	CATSESGTSGGAYNEQFF
-	TRBV6-5	TRBJ1-5	TRBD1	TGTGCCAGCAAGCTGACAGGGGGCCATCAGCCCCAGCATTTT	CASKLTGGHQPQHF
-	TRBV6-2/TRBV6-3	TRBJ1-2	-	TGTGCCAGCAGTTACCGGGGGGCCGGTGATGGCTACACCTTC	CASSYRGAGDGYTF
-	TRBV2	TRBJ1-5	TRBD1	TGTGCCAGCAGTGAGTTGAAGGGGGCTCAGCCCCAGCATTTT	CASSELKGAQPQHF
-	TRBV6-5	TRBJ2-7	TRBD1	TGTGCCAGCAATTCGGACAGGGGGCAATACGAGCAGTACTTC	CASNSDRGQYEQYF
-	TRBV5-1	TRBJ1-5	-	TGCGCCAGCAGCTTAGGGGGACGTCAGCCCCAGCATTTT	CASSLGGRQPQHF
-	TRBV5-1	TRBJ2-5	TRBD2	TGCGCCAGCAACGTCGCCGGGACTAGCGGCGAAACCCAGTACTTC	CASNVAGTSGETQYF
-	TRBV5-5	TRBJ2-3	TRBD1	TGTGCCAGCGGGGACAGGGGGCTGGGAGATACGCAGTATTTT	CASGDRGLGDTQYF
-	TRBV7-2	TRBJ1-4	TRBD1	TGTGCCAGCAGCTTAGCAGCCCAGGGGGCGCCGGATGAAAAACTGTTTTTT	CASSLAAQGAPDEKLFF
few	TRBV4-1	TRBJ1-1	TRBD1	TGCGCCAGCAGCCAAGAACCGGGACAGATTCAGGGAGCTTTCTTT	CASSQEPGQIQGAFF
-	TRBV5-1	TRBJ2-2	-	TGCGCCACCTCGGGGGGCCTGACGTCGGCCGGGGAGCTGTTTTTT	CATSGGLTSAGELFF
-	TRBV5-1	TRBJ2-3	TRBD2	TGCGCCAGCAGCGGGGGGGACACAGATACGCAGTATTTT	CASSGGDTDTQYF
-	TRBV5-4	TRBJ1-2	-	TGTGCCAGCAGCTTGTATCGGGTTAACTATGGCTACACCTTC	CASSLYRVNYGYTF
-	TRBV15	TRBJ2-3	TRBD2	TGTGCCACCAGCAAGGGACGGACTAGCGGGAGGTTAGATACGCAGTATTTT	CATSKGRTSGRLDTQYF
-	TRBV27	TRBJ1-2	TRBD1	TGTGCCAGCAGACCATCAGGGGGCCCCTATGGCTACACCTTC	CASRPSGGPYGYTF
-	TRBV3-1/TRBV3-2	TRBJ1-2	-	TGTGCCAGCAGCCAATATACAGGCAACTATGGCTACACCTTC	CASSQYTGNYGYTF
-	TRBV10-3	TRBJ2-3	TRBD2	TGTGCCATCAGTGCGGCGGGACTAGCGGGAGGCAGTATGGGAGATACGCAGTATTTT	CAISAAGLAGGSMGDTQYF